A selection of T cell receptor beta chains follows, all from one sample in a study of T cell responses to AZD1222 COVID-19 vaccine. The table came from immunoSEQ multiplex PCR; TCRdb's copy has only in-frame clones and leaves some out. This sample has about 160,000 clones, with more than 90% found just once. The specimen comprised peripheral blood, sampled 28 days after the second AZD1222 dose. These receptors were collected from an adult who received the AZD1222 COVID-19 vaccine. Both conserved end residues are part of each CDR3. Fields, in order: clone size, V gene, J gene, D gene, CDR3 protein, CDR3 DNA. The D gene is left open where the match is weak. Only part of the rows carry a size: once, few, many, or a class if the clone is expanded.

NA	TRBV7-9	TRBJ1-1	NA	CASSLGKVTEAFF	TGTGCCAGCAGCTTAGGTAAGGTCACTGAAGCTTTCTTT
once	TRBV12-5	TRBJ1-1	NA	CASGFPPGRTEAFF	TGTGCTAGTGGTTTCCCCCCGGGGAGGACTGAAGCTTTCTTT
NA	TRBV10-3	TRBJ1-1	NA	CAISPHRRGVGTEAFF	TGTGCCATCAGTCCCCACCGGCGGGGCGTCGGCACTGAAGCTTTCTTT
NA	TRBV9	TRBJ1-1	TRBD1	CASSTDRDVEAFF	TGTGCCAGCAGTACCGACAGGGATGTTGAAGCTTTCTTT
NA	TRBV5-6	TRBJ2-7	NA	CASSWQGTPYEQYF	TGTGCCAGCAGCTGGCAGGGAACACCCTACGAGCAGTACTTC
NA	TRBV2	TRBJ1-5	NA	CASRRDFNQPQHF	TGTGCCAGCAGGCGGGACTTCAATCAGCCCCAGCATTTT
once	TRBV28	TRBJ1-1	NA	CASLGLNTEAFF	TGTGCCAGCTTGGGCTTGAACACTGAAGCTTTCTTT
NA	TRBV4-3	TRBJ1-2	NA	CASSQDVSVYGYTF	TGCGCCAGCAGCCAAGATGTTTCAGTCTATGGCTACACCTTC
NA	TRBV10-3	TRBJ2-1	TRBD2	CAISEAPSGSIDEQFF	TGTGCCATCAGTGAGGCCCCTAGCGGGAGCATAGATGAGCAGTTCTTC
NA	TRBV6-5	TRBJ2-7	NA	CATTVSYEQYF	TGTGCCACCACAGTTTCCTACGAGCAGTACTTC
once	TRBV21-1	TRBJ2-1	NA	CASSKRERECHEQFF	TGTGCCAGCAGCAAAAGAGAGCGGGAGTGCCATGAGCAGTTCTTC
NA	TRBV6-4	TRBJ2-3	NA	CASRGVRDTQYF	TGTGCCAGCAGGGGGGTTCGGGATACGCAGTATTTT
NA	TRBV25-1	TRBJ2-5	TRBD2	CASSDPGTSEETQYF	TGTGCCAGCAGTGATCCCGGGACTAGCGAAGAGACCCAGTACTTC
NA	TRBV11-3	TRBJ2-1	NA	CASSLDSPGVWGAYNEQFF	TGTGCCAGCAGCTTAGATTCCCCCGGGGTATGGGGGGCTTACAATGAGCAGTTCTTC
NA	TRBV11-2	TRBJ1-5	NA	CASSFIGSNQPQHF	TGTGCCAGCAGCTTCATTGGAAGCAATCAGCCCCAGCATTTT